These 30 T cell receptor beta chains share one sample of origin, sequenced in a study of cytomegalovirus exposure and HLA in healthy donors. PCR primers comprised 60 Vbeta and 13 Jbeta primers. The protocol was immunoSEQ multiplex PCR, while the TCRdb copy is restricted to in-frame clones and leaves out a portion. Of 150,000 to 200,000 clones listed, 81% are singletons. The sample taken for sequencing was PBMCs. Every receptor here comes from a man younger than 35 in good health and CMV-seronegative.

V gene TRBV7-3 combines with J gene TRBJ1-2; 8 bases line up with TRBD1. Trimming removed 5 bases from V and 4 bases from J; junction bases left unmatched: 3. This CDR3 spans 13 amino acids. Germline V CDR1 and CDR2: SGHTA, FQGTGA. CDR3 nucleotide sequence: TGTGCCAGCAGCCGTGACAGGGGCTATGGCTACACCTTC. Translated: CASSRDRGYGYTF. Using reference TRBV7-3 and TRBJ1-2 for the parts outside the CDR3, the full variable domain is GAGVSQTPSNKVTEKGKYVELRCDPISGHTALYWYRQSLGQGPEFLIYFQGTGAADDSGLPNDRFFAVRPEGSVSTLKIQRTERGDSAVYLCASSRDRGYGYTFGSGTRLTVV.

The chain couples TRBV9 to TRBJ2-2, with 7 bases that match TRBD1. V dropped 0 bases and J dropped 3; count of bases not matched to a gene: 5. The CDR3 consists of 16 residues. The germline V gene encodes CDR1 SGDLS and CDR2 YYNGEE. For the CDR3, the DNA is TGTGCCAGCAGCGTAGTAAGGGGGCCGTACACCGGGGAGCTGTTTTTT. This gives the protein CASSVVRGPYTGELFF.

In this sample, this clone turned up once. The chain is built from TRBV11-2 and TRBJ2-1; D unresolved. The CDR3 spans 13 residues. V was cut by 5 bases and J by 8 bases, with 13 bases left in between. Germline V CDR1 and CDR2: SGHAT, FQNNGV. CDR3 nucleotide sequence: TGTGCCAGCAGCCCCACACCGAGCGATGAGCAGTTCTTC. The encoded protein is CASSPTPSDEQFF.

This clone was observed a single time. The chain uses TRBV7-2 and TRBJ2-7, with 9 bases matching TRBD2. The CDR3 consists of 16 residues. V lost 1 base to trimming and J lost 5 bases; unmatched junction nucleotides: 9. Looked up from germline, CDR1 is SGHTA and CDR2 is FQGNSA. In nucleotides, the CDR3 is TGTGCCAGCAGCTTAGGTATAGCGGGAGATTTCGACGAGCAGTACTTC. Its protein is CASSLGIAGDFDEQYF.

J is TRBJ2-7 and V is TRBV15; D is perhaps TRBD2 (6 bases). Trimming left V 3 bases short and J 5 bases short, with 17 bases between. This CDR3 comprises 15 residues. The V gene's germline CDR1 is LNHNV and CDR2 YYDKDF (reference sequence). CDR3 sequence: CATSREGTATDEQYF. The CDR3 bases are TGTGCCACCAGCAGGGAAGGGACTGCAACCGACGAGCAGTACTTC.

V is TRBV28 and J is TRBJ2-5; TRBD2 might be the D (5 bases). The CDR3 has 14 amino acids. Germline V CDR1 and CDR2: MDHEN, SYDVKM. Trimming took off 6 bases at V and 11 bases at J, with 22 bases between the two ends. The chain's CDR3 is CASRLSTGNSGQYF. DNA for the CDR3: TGTGCCAGCAGACTTTCCACCGGGAACTCCGGGCAGTACTTC. Variable domain in full (rest from reference TRBV28 and TRBJ2-5): DVKVTQSSRYLVKRTGEKVFLECVQDMDHENMFWYRQDPGLGLRLIYFSYDVKMKEKGDIPEGYSVSREKKERFSLILESASTNQTSMYLCASRLSTGNSGQYFGPGTRLLVL.

The chain employs TRBV16 and TRBJ2-5; TRBD1 is a possible D gene (8 bases). This CDR3 spans 15 amino acids. Looked up from germline, CDR1 is KGHSY and CDR2 is FQNENV. V gave up 3 bases and J gave up 2 bases, with 13 bases separating them. The CDR3 sequence: CASSHPQGGQETQYF. CDR3 in DNA: TGTGCCAGCAGCCACCCACAGGGGGGGCAAGAGACCCAGTACTTC.

The genes are TRBV6-5 and TRBJ1-1; the D gene is possibly TRBD1 (5 bases). The CDR3 runs to 14 residues. The germline V gene encodes CDR1 MNHEY and CDR2 SVGAGI. Deletions cut 3 bases from V and 5 bases from J, with 13 bases between. CDR3 in DNA: TGTGCCAGCAGTTATGGGGGGTCGGGTACTGAAGCTTTCTTT. It encodes CASSYGGSGTEAFF.

The CDR3 loop is CASSTGTSGLHPYEQYF. The CDR3 region has the DNA TGTGCCAGCAGTACAGGGACTAGCGGGCTCCACCCCTACGAGCAGTACTTC. The chain employs TRBV28 and TRBJ2-7, with 12 bases lining up with TRBD2. V lost 5 bases, J lost 2 bases, and 10 bases stayed unmatched. Germline V lookup: CDR1 MDHEN, CDR2 SYDVKM. This CDR3 has 17 amino acids.

The chain uses TRBV10-3 and TRBJ1-2; the match to TRBD1 covers 7 bases. Losses at the gene ends were 0 bases for V and 6 bases for J; bases not matched to a gene: 22. This CDR3 is 20 amino acids long. The germline gives CDR1 ENHRY, CDR2 SYGVKD. This CDR3 is CAISESVPGQPFTNGDGYTF. CDR3 nucleotide sequence: TGTGCCATCAGTGAGTCGGTACCGGGACAGCCCTTCACCAATGGGGATGGCTACACCTTC.

The CDR3: CAITGGSNQPQHF. For the CDR3, the DNA is TGTGCCATTACGGGGGGAAGCAATCAGCCCCAGCATTTT. The chain carries TRBV28 and TRBJ1-5, with D tentatively TRBD1 (5 bases). Germline V gene data show CDR1 as MDHEN and CDR2 as SYDVKM. The CDR3 is 13 amino acids. The ends were cut back, 10 bases at V and 1 base at J, with 11 bases in the middle.

V is TRBV29-1 and J is TRBJ2-1, with TRBD2 as a possible D gene (6 bases). The CDR3 is made up of 12 amino acids. CDR1 is SQVTM and CDR2 is ANQGSEA in the germline V gene. V was shortened by 8 bases and J by 8 bases, with 16 bases between the two germline ends. CDR3 DNA sequence: TGCAGCCTCAACTCTAGCGAGCATGAGCAGTTCTTC. This encodes CSLNSSEHEQFF.

This clone has just a few counts. The chain uses TRBV6-7 and TRBJ2-1, with a tentative D call TRBD1 (5 bases). TRBV6-7 is placed among ORFs of uncertain function. The length of the CDR3 is 15 residues. V was cut by 6 bases and J by 0 bases, with 12 bases left in between. CDR3 sequence (DNA): TGTGCCAGCAGCCACGACAGTAGCTCCTACAATGAGCAGTTCTTC. Translating gives CASSHDSSSYNEQFF.

The rearrangement links TRBV28 to TRBJ1-4, with D unclear. Germline assignment: CDR1 MDHEN and CDR2 SYDVKM. This CDR3 spans 18 amino acids. The ends were cut back, 5 bases at V and 4 bases at J, with 23 bases in the middle. CDR3 nucleotides: TGTGCCAGCAGTCGGAGGAGTGGGATGCAGACCCTTAATGAAAAACTGTTTTTT. It yields the protein CASSRRSGMQTLNEKLFF. The whole variable domain, remainder taken from reference TRBV28 and TRBJ1-4, is DVKVTQSSRYLVKRTGEKVFLECVQDMDHENMFWYRQDPGLGLRLIYFSYDVKMKEKGDIPEGYSVSREKKERFSLILESASTNQTSMYLCASSRRSGMQTLNEKLFFGSGTQLSVL.

The chain links TRBV28 to TRBJ2-2; D possibly corresponds to TRBD1 (5 bases). V lost 7 bases to trimming and J lost 1 base, with 7 bases between them. Germline CDR1 MDHEN, CDR2 SYDVKM. CDR3 length equals 13 residues. CDR3 DNA sequence: TGTGCCAGCAAAGACAGGAACACCGGGGAGCTGTTTTTT. Translation gives CASKDRNTGELFF.

The chain is built from TRBV23-1 and TRBJ2-5; D remains ambiguous. TRBV23-1 is placed among ORFs of uncertain function. V dropped 0 bases and J dropped 1 base, with 15 bases sitting between them. The CDR3 runs to 17 residues. The CDR3 sequence: CASSQSPSALTQETQYF. CDR3 DNA: TGCGCCAGCAGTCAATCACCGTCAGCGCTAACCCAAGAGACCCAGTACTTC.

This chain joins TRBV25-1 and TRBJ1-1; 10 bases map to TRBD1. The germline gives CDR1 MGHDK, CDR2 SYGVNS. The CDR3 sequence is 13 residues long. V shed 9 bases, J shed 4 bases, and the junction held 5 bases outside the gene matches. DNA of the CDR3: TGTGCCAGTCGACAGGGGGCTCTCACTGAAGCTTTCTTT. Translation gives CASRQGALTEAFF.

This chain connects TRBV19 to TRBJ2-2; D possibly corresponds to TRBD1 (6 bases). Germline V gives CDR1 LNHDA, CDR2 SQIVND (reference sequence). Trimming pared 5 bases from V and 6 bases from J, leaving 19 bases between. The CDR3 spans 16 residues. For the CDR3, the DNA is TGTGCCAGTAGTCAGGTCAGGGGTGTCTTGGCCGGGGAGCTGTTTTTT. Its translation is CASSQVRGVLAGELFF.

The chain has TRBV5-4 and TRBJ2-5; tentative D call: TRBD2 (5 bases). V was shortened by 3 bases and J by 5 bases, with 11 bases between the two germline ends. Germline assignment: CDR1 SGHNT and CDR2 YYREEE (reference sequence). This CDR3 region has 13 residues. CDR3 bases: TGTGCCAGCAGCTCGGACTCTCGGGAGACCCAGTACTTC. Translated, it gives CASSSDSRETQYF. The full variable domain, rest sourced from reference TRBV5-4 and TRBJ2-5, is ETGVTQSPTHLIKTRGQQVTLRCSSQSGHNTVSWYQQALGQGPQFIFQYYREEENGRGNFPPRFSGLQFPNYSSELNVNALELDDSALYLCASSSDSRETQYFGPGTRLLVL.

There are a few counts of this clone. This CDR3 is CASSPPGVPGYTF. For the CDR3, the DNA is TGTGCCAGCAGTCCACCAGGCGTACCTGGCTACACCTTC. The chain is built from TRBV6-5 and TRBJ1-2; D remains unclear. The CDR3 length is 13 residues. Per germline, CDR1 MNHEY and CDR2 SVGAGI. Trimming took 5 bases from V and 7 from J, leaving 14 bases between them.

The V and J genes are TRBV29-1 and TRBJ2-4; 7 bases map to TRBD2. Per the germline V gene, CDR1 is SQVTM and CDR2 is ANQGSEA. The CDR3 runs to 12 residues. V lost 3 bases, J lost 7 bases, and 3 bases stayed unmatched. CDR3 sequence reads: CSVEGGMNIQYF. CDR3 DNA sequence: TGCAGCGTTGAGGGGGGGATGAACATTCAGTACTTC.

The chain has TRBV11-2 and TRBJ2-7, with 9 bases lining up with TRBD2. The junction had 21 bases not matched to a gene; V was cut back by 6 bases and J by 9 bases. The length of the CDR3 is 17 residues. The germline V gene encodes CDR1 SGHAT and CDR2 FQNNGV. The chain's CDR3 is CASRAISKVAGDFGQYF. The CDR3 bases are TGTGCCAGCAGAGCAATTTCCAAGGTAGCGGGAGATTTCGGGCAGTACTTC.

The chain combines TRBV7-3 with TRBJ1-1, with D hard to call. Germline CDR1 SGHTA, CDR2 FQGTGA. The CDR3 has 13 amino acids. The V end was cut by 3 bases, the J end by 1 base, with 6 bases between. CDR3 sequence (DNA): TGTGCCAGCAGCTTTGAGGGGAACACTGAAGCTTTCTTT. It is translated as CASSFEGNTEAFF.

The table lists this clone with a few counts. The chain is built from TRBV2 and TRBJ2-1; 11 bases fit TRBD1. Germline values: CDR1 SNHLY, CDR2 FYNNEI. The CDR3 is 14 residues long. Germline trimming cut 6 bases from V and 7 bases from J; bases unmatched to any gene: 5. This CDR3 is CASRTGQGENEQFF. The CDR3 DNA sequence: TGTGCCAGCAGAACGGGACAGGGGGAGAATGAGCAGTTCTTC.

This chain uses TRBV25-1 with TRBJ1-5; the match to TRBD1 covers 7 bases. CDR3 size: 16 residues. CDR1 is MGHDK and CDR2 is SYGVNS in the germline V gene. Trimming at V came to 5 bases and at J to 3 bases, leaving 10 bases not matched to a gene. DNA of the CDR3: TGTGCCAGCAGTCCCTCCGGGACAGCCTACAATCAGCCCCAGCATTTT. Its translation: CASSPSGTAYNQPQHF.

The CDR3 DNA reads TGTGCCATCAGTGGACTAGTTGGGCGGGAGAGCTCCTACGAGCAGTACTTC. Amino acid sequence: CAISGLVGRESSYEQYF. The V and J genes are TRBV10-3 and TRBJ2-7; 7 bases map to TRBD2. In germline, CDR1 is ENHRY, CDR2 SYGVKD. The CDR3 is made up of 17 amino acids. V lost 4 bases, J lost 0 bases, and 12 bases stayed unmatched.

The chain employs TRBV19 and TRBJ2-1; 9 bases match TRBD2. Per germline, CDR1 LNHDA and CDR2 SQIVND (reference sequence). The CDR3 consists of 18 residues. The J segment lost 10 bases and the V segment lost 9 bases, leaving 25 bases of the junction unmatched. The CDR3 loop is CASQRGRASGTLREEQFF. CDR3 sequence (DNA): TGTGCCAGCCAAAGGGGGAGGGCTAGCGGGACTCTGCGCGAAGAGCAGTTCTTC.

In this sample, this clone turned up once. The V call is TRBV6-5, the J call TRBJ2-5; 9 bases match TRBD1. The CDR3 has 16 residues. Germline loops: CDR1 MNHEY, CDR2 SVGAGI. V lost 0 bases to trimming and J lost 2 bases; unmatched junction nucleotides: 4. The CDR3 is CASSYSRQGGQETQYF. The CDR3 region has the DNA TGTGCCAGCAGTTACTCCCGACAGGGGGGGCAAGAGACCCAGTACTTC.

The chain combines TRBV9 with TRBJ1-4, with D hard to call. The CDR3 spans 14 residues. With 1 base removed from V and 4 bases from J, the gap between germline ends came to 8 bases. From germline, CDR1 is SGDLS and CDR2 YYNGEE. Written as DNA, the CDR3 is TGTGCCAGCAGCGTAACAGACTATAATGAAAAACTGTTTTTT. Translated, it gives CASSVTDYNEKLFF.

V is TRBV5-4 and J is TRBJ2-7; D possibly corresponds to TRBD1 (6 bases). The germline V gene has CDR1 SGHNT and CDR2 YYREEE (reference sequence). V shed 0 bases and J shed 2 bases, with 15 bases lying between them. CDR3 size: 16 residues. CDR3 amino acids: CASSLGRPGDTYEQYF. The CDR3 region has the DNA TGTGCCAGCAGCTTGGGAAGGCCAGGGGATACCTACGAGCAGTACTTC.